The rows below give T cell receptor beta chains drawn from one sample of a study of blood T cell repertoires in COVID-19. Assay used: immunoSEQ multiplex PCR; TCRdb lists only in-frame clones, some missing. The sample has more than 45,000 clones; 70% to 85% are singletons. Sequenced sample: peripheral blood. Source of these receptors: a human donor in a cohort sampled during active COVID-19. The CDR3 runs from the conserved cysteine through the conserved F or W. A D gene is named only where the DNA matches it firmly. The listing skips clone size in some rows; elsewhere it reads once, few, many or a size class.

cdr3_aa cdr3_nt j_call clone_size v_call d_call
CASSGAGTSVYNEQFF TGTGCCAGCAGTGGGGCCGGGACTAGCGTCTACAATGAGCAGTTCTTC TRBJ2-1 . TRBV2 TRBD2
CASSFAPRAEAFF TGTGCCAGCAGTTTTGCGCCGCGCGCTGAAGCTTTCTTT TRBJ1-1 . TRBV12-3/TRBV12-4 .
CASSLGELNTEAFF TGTGCCAGCAGCTTAGGCGAGTTGAACACTGAAGCTTTCTTT TRBJ1-1 . TRBV11-2 .
CASSVAQGPGNTIYF TGTGCCAGCAGCGTAGCACAGGGACCTGGAAACACCATATATTTT TRBJ1-3 . TRBV9 .
CASSRQGSGELFF TGTGCCAGCTCACGACAGGGGTCCGGGGAGCTGTTTTTT TRBJ2-2 once TRBV18 TRBD1
CSVERVGGGRDYGYTF TGCAGCGTTGAAAGGGTCGGCGGGGGTCGAGACTATGGCTACACCTTC TRBJ1-2 . TRBV29-1 .
CSAGTGDYGYTF TGCAGCGCCGGGACAGGGGACTATGGCTACACCTTC TRBJ1-2 once TRBV29-1 TRBD1
CASARQSIYNEQFF TGTGCCAGCGCTAGACAGAGTATTTACAATGAGCAGTTCTTC TRBJ2-1 . TRBV3-1/TRBV3-2 .
CASSPLPGGVTGELFF TGTGCCAGCTCACCCCTGCCGGGGGGAGTCACCGGGGAGCTGTTTTTT TRBJ2-2 . TRBV18 TRBD2
CASSRYWGVNTEAFF TGTGCCAGCAGTCGTTACTGGGGGGTGAACACTGAAGCTTTCTTT TRBJ1-1 . TRBV3-1/TRBV3-2 .
CASSHLRAGQSYGYTF TGTGCCAGCAGCCATCTCCGAGCGGGACAATCCTATGGCTACACCTTC TRBJ1-2 . TRBV9 .
CASRSSEDTQYF TGTGCCAGCAGGAGTAGCGAGGATACGCAGTATTTT TRBJ2-3 . TRBV7-6 .
CAWSPGGKVDEQYF TGTGCCTGGAGCCCGGGGGGAAAGGTAGACGAGCAGTACTTC TRBJ2-7 . TRBV30 TRBD2
CASSFNQPQHF TGTGCCAGCAGCTTTAATCAGCCCCAGCATTTT TRBJ1-5 . TRBV2 .
CASSPGSHQETQYF TGTGCCAGCAGCCCCGGGAGCCACCAAGAGACCCAGTACTTC TRBJ2-5 . TRBV7-2 .
CASSPLQGDQPQHF TGTGCCAGCTCACCGCTACAGGGCGATCAGCCCCAGCATTTT TRBJ1-5 few TRBV18 .
CASSLGRTSGANVLTF TGTGCCAGCAGCTTAGGACGGACTTCTGGGGCCAACGTCCTGACTTTC TRBJ2-6 . TRBV5-8 .
CASSLGWTSSGELFF TGCGCCAGCAGCTTGGGTTGGACTAGTTCCGGGGAGCTGTTTTTT TRBJ2-2 few TRBV5-1 TRBD2
CASSQSAGLNTEAFF TGTGCCAGCAGCCAATCGGCAGGGCTGAACACTGAAGCTTTCTTT TRBJ1-1 . TRBV16 .
CASSQTGIPVGEQFF TGTGCCAGCAGCCAAACCGGGATCCCAGTGGGTGAGCAGTTCTTC TRBJ2-1 . TRBV9 .
CASSSRGLTGLSEAFF TGTGCCAGCAGCTCCAGAGGGCTGACAGGGCTGTCTGAAGCTTTCTTT TRBJ1-1 . TRBV7-6 TRBD1
CASNSLSSPLHF TGTGCCAGCAACAGTTTGAGTTCACCCCTCCACTTT TRBJ1-6 . TRBV25-1 .
CASSPGGDTQYF TGCGCCAGCAGCCCAGGAGGGGATACGCAGTATTTT TRBJ2-3 many TRBV4-3 .
CASSLVGGTAFNTGELFF TGTGCCAGCAGCTTAGTCGGAGGGACCGCATTTAACACCGGGGAGCTGTTTTTT TRBJ2-2 . TRBV7-9 .
CASSETRRSGYTF TGTGCCAGCAGTGAGACAAGGAGGAGTGGCTACACCTTC TRBJ1-2 . TRBV6-4 .
CASRDNFSYNSPLHF TGTGCCAGCAGGGACAACTTCTCCTATAATTCACCCCTCCACTTT TRBJ1-6 . TRBV7-2 .
CASSIGGGALGTGELFF TGTGCCAGTAGTATAGGCGGGGGGGCCCTCGGCACCGGGGAGCTGTTTTTT TRBJ2-2 few TRBV19 TRBD2
CASSPRTGGGETQYF TGCGCCAGCAGCCCCCGGACAGGGGGAGGAGAGACCCAGTACTTC TRBJ2-5 . TRBV5-1 TRBD1
CASSPRGGVNEQFF TGTGCCAGCTCACCACGAGGAGGGGTGAATGAGCAGTTCTTC TRBJ2-1 . TRBV18 .
CASSSAGAGDTQYF TGCGCCAGCAGCTCAGCAGGGGCAGGTGATACGCAGTATTTT TRBJ2-3 . TRBV5-1 .
CASTGGRAGELFF TGTGCCAGCACGGGGGGAAGGGCCGGGGAGCTGTTTTTT TRBJ2-2 . TRBV28 TRBD2
CAISKGLAVDTQYF TGTGCCATCAGTAAGGGACTAGCGGTAGATACGCAGTATTTT TRBJ2-3 once TRBV10-3 TRBD2
CASSIPPFAGGTLDTQYF TGTGCCAGTAGTATACCCCCTTTCGCGGGGGGGACTCTGGATACGCAGTATTTT TRBJ2-3 once TRBV19 TRBD2
CSVGVDTQYF TGCAGCGTTGGGGTCGACACTCAGTACTTC TRBJ2-7 . TRBV29-1 .
CASSWTGESQPQHF TGTGCCAGCAGCTGGACAGGGGAGAGTCAGCCCCAGCATTTT TRBJ1-5 . TRBV5-4 TRBD1
CASSDFRDRGNSPLHF TGTGCCAGCAGCGATTTTAGGGACAGGGGAAATTCACCCCTCCACTTT TRBJ1-6 . TRBV7-9 TRBD1
CASSLTGSPGSGYTF TGTGCCAGCAGCTTAACGGGCAGCCCGGGAAGTGGCTACACCTTC TRBJ1-2 once TRBV7-3 .
CASSEGTGISQPQHF TGTGCCAGCAGTGAGGGGACAGGAATAAGTCAGCCCCAGCATTTT TRBJ1-5 . TRBV6-1 TRBD1
CASSRLAGRGNEQFF TGTGCCAGCAGCAGACTAGCGGGTCGTGGCAATGAGCAGTTCTTC TRBJ2-1 few TRBV5-6 TRBD2
CASSNMNTEAFF TGTGCCAGCAGCAATATGAACACTGAAGCTTTCTTT TRBJ1-1 . TRBV9 .
CASSQAPGYGNTIYF TGCGCCAGCAGCCAAGCCCCAGGGTACGGAAACACCATATATTTT TRBJ1-3 . TRBV4-3 .
CASSLVDSHYEQYF TGTGCCAGCAGCTTGGTGGACAGTCACTACGAGCAGTACTTC TRBJ2-7 . TRBV5-5 .
CASKRGGADTQYF TGTGCCAGCAAAAGGGGGGGCGCAGATACGCAGTATTTT TRBJ2-3 . TRBV9 .
CASTHGTGAYNEQFF TGTGCCAGCACCCACGGGACAGGAGCCTACAATGAGCAGTTCTTC TRBJ2-1 . TRBV5-8 TRBD1
CASAFIGADLDTQYF TGCGCCAGCGCATTTATAGGGGCGGACCTAGATACGCAGTATTTT TRBJ2-3 many TRBV5-1 .
CATSAGQYGLPQHF TGTGCCACCAGTGCCGGACAGTACGGCCTCCCCCAGCATTTT TRBJ1-5 . TRBV24-1 .
CASIPAGTGGLEQYF TGTGCCAGCATACCTGCTGGGACAGGGGGCCTCGAGCAGTACTTC TRBJ2-7 . TRBV27 TRBD1
CASSFLESGGTDTQYF TGTGCCAGCAGCTTCCTTGAGAGCGGGGGCACAGATACGCAGTATTTT TRBJ2-3 . TRBV11-2 TRBD2
CATSRDRVLKGLYEQYF TGTGCCACCAGCAGAGATAGGGTCCTGAAGGGGCTCTACGAGCAGTACTTC TRBJ2-7 . TRBV15 .
CASSSGTGIEKLFF TGTGCCAGCAGCTCCGGGACAGGGATTGAAAAACTGTTTTTT TRBJ1-4 . TRBV5-4 TRBD1
CASSVQGVYEQYF TGTGCCAGCAGCGTACAGGGGGTCTACGAGCAGTACTTC TRBJ2-7 . TRBV7-9 TRBD1
CASSPTSSPGNTIYF TGTGCCAGCTCACCAACGAGTTCCCCTGGAAACACCATATATTTT TRBJ1-3 . TRBV18 .
CASSIRDRAPGQYF TGTGCCAGCAGCATCCGGGACAGGGCCCCGGGGCAGTACTTC TRBJ2-7 . TRBV5-5 TRBD1
CSASGREGLNEQFF TGCAGTGCTAGTGGGCGGGAGGGATTAAATGAGCAGTTCTTC TRBJ2-1 few TRBV20-1 TRBD2
CSASSDSLQETQYF TGCAGTGCTAGTTCGGACAGCCTACAAGAGACCCAGTACTTC TRBJ2-5 . TRBV20-1 .
CASSQGAYYEQYF TGTGCCAGCTCTCAGGGGGCTTACTACGAGCAGTACTTC TRBJ2-7 . TRBV18 TRBD1
CASSAQGGYTIYF TGTGCCAGCAGCGCACAGGGGGGTTACACCATATATTTT TRBJ1-3 . TRBV7-2 TRBD1
CASSTYGNTIYF TGTGCCAGCAGTACATATGGAAACACCATATATTTT TRBJ1-3 . TRBV12-3/TRBV12-4 .
CASRQGMSYNSPLHF TGCGCCAGCAGACAGGGGATGTCCTATAATTCACCCCTCCACTTT TRBJ1-6 . TRBV5-1 TRBD1
CASSVQGAIGYNEQFF TGTGCCAGCAGCGTACAGGGGGCTATTGGGTACAATGAGCAGTTCTTC TRBJ2-1 . TRBV7-2 TRBD1